Here is one T cell receptor beta chain with its context. Its antigen remains unknown. Libraries were prepared by immunoSEQ multiplex PCR; TCRdb keeps only in-frame clonotypes and omits some of them. The repertoire holds approximately 60,000 clones, with around 92% as singletons. The entry originates in a study of cytomegalovirus exposure and HLA in healthy donors. Overall study context: The 100 to 150 validation repertoires used the same platform as the roughly 670 first-cohort repertoires, a later analysis reported.

Study findings and constraints: Confirmation in vitro established that a few CMV-associated chains were specific for CMV antigens. According to the study, 160 or so TCR beta chains were cytomegalovirus-associated. Many donors carried some public TCRs, although rarity characterized most TCR sequences.

Sequencing was performed on PBMCs. This TCR derives from a woman younger than 30 in good health and CMV-seronegative.

This CDR3 reads CATSDRGRGETQYF. DNA for the CDR3: TGTGCCACCTCGGACAGGGGGCGCGGAGAGACCCAGTACTTC. This rearrangement joins TRBV6-5 to TRBJ2-5; 11 bases are a match to TRBD1. Germline V gene lookup returns CDR1 MNHEY and CDR2 SVGAGI. This CDR3 is built from 14 residues. The trim removed 10 bases at V and 4 bases at J, leaving 8 bases unmatched.